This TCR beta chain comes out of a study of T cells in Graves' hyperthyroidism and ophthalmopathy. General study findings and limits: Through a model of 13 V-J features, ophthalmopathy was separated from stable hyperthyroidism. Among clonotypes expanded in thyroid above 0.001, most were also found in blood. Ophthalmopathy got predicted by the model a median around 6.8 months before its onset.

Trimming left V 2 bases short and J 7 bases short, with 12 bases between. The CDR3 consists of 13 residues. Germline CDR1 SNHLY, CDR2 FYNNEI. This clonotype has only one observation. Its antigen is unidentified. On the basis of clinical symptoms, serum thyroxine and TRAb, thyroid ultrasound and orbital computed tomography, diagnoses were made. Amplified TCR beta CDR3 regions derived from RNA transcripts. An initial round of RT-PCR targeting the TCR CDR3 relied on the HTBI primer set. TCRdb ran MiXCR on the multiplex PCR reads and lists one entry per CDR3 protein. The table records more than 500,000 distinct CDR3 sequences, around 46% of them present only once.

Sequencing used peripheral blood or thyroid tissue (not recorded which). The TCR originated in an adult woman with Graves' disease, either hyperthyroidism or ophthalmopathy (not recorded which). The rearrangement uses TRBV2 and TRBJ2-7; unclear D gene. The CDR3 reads CASSELGDNEQYF. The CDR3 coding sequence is TGTGCCAGCAGTGAACTTGGAGACAATGAGCAGTACTTC. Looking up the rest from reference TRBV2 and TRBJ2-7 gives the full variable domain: EPEVTQTPSHQVTQMGQEVILRCVPISNHLYFYWYRQILGQKVEFLVSFYNNEISEKSEIFDDQFSVERPDGSNFTLKIRSTKLEDSAMYFCASSELGDNEQYFGPGTRLTVT.